These T cell receptor beta chains were read from a single sample in a study of blood T cells in healthy people across ages. MiXCR, applied by TCRdb to the 5' RACE reads, yields one record per CDR3 protein. This table has approximately 800,000 distinct CDR3 sequences, roughly 64% appearing once. Sequenced material: blood. The receptors here all came from a young man in good health. Both conserved end residues are part of each CDR3. D genes are given only for firm matches. Size values are once, few and many counts, or a class for expanded clones, and some rows have none.

>TRBV7-9|TRBD2|TRBJ2-1|.
TGTGCCAGCAGCTTCCGGGCTAGCGGGAGTTTAGATGAGCAGTTCTTC
CASSFRASGSLDEQFF
>TRBV3-1|.|TRBJ1-2|.
TGTGCCAGCAGCCAATCGGACGCCAGGCCCTATGGCTACACCTTC
CASSQSDARPYGYTF
>TRBV28|TRBD1|TRBJ2-1|.
TGTGCCAGCAGTCCCCCGACAGGGGTCCTTTACAATGAGCAGTTCTTC
CASSPPTGVLYNEQFF
>TRBV27|TRBD1|TRBJ1-1|few
TGTGCCAGCAGGCAAAGACAGGGGGCGTGGGATTTCACTGAAGCTTTCTTT
CASRQRQGAWDFTEAFF
>TRBV28|TRBD2|TRBJ2-1|.
TGTGCCAGCAGTTTTCTATGGGGACGGACGACTAGCGGGAGTCTCAATGAGCAGTTCTTC
CASSFLWGRTTSGSLNEQFF
>TRBV29-1|.|TRBJ2-5|.
TGCAGCGTTGTGGTCCCGGGGTGGGACGAGACCCAGTACTTC
CSVVVPGWDETQYF
>TRBV7-2|.|TRBJ2-3|many
TGTGCCAGCAGCTTTCTAGGAGATACGCAGTATTTT
CASSFLGDTQYF
>TRBV20-1|.|TRBJ1-3|once
TGCAGTGCCCCGAGCTCTGGAAACACCATATATTTT
CSAPSSGNTIYF
>TRBV4-3|TRBD2|TRBJ2-1|.
TGCGCCAGCAGCCAAGAATCGCGACTAGCGGGAGGTGGAGGGCAGTTCTTC
CASSQESRLAGGGGQFF
>TRBV13|TRBD2|TRBJ2-7|few
TGTGCCAGCAGCTTGGGCGGGGGGGCCTTCTACGAGCAGTACTTC
CASSLGGGAFYEQYF
>TRBV6-6|.|TRBJ2-7|few
TGTGCCAGCAGTTCCATCAGGGGACTGACGGGGAAGCAGTACTTC
CASSSIRGLTGKQYF
>TRBV5-4|TRBD1|TRBJ1-2|.
TGTGCCAGCAGCTTGGCGACAGGGGGCGGTGGCTACACCTTC
CASSLATGGGGYTF
>TRBV20-1|.|TRBJ2-6|.
TGCAGTGCTAGGGCCCAAACAATCCTTGGGGCCAACGTCCCGACTTTC
CSARAQTILGANVPTF
>TRBV5-1|TRBD1|TRBJ1-2|few
TGCGCCAGCAGCTTGAGGCAGGGGGCGGATGGCTACACCTTC
CASSLRQGADGYTF
>TRBV20-1|.|TRBJ1-2|.
TGCAGTGTCCCGTCAGGGTCGAGCGGCTACACCTTC
CSVPSGSSGYTF
>TRBV20-1|TRBD2|TRBJ2-3|.
TGCAGTGCTCTTAGCGGGATCGCAGATACGCAGTATTTT
CSALSGIADTQYF
>TRBV4-2|.|TRBJ1-2|.
TGTGCCAGCAGCCAAGGCAAATGGGTCTATGGCTACACCTTC
CASSQGKWVYGYTF
>TRBV10-3|.|TRBJ1-2|.
TGTGCCATCACGCAGGCGGTTAACTATGGCTACACCTTC
CAITQAVNYGYTF
>TRBV5-1|TRBD1|TRBJ2-1|few
TGCGCCAGCAGCCGAGGCAATAGGGGACAGGGGTCCTACAATGAGCAGTTCTTC
CASSRGNRGQGSYNEQFF
>TRBV7-9|.|TRBJ2-3|.
TGTGCCAGCAGCTTGATGGGAGATACGCAGTATTTT
CASSLMGDTQYF
>TRBV30|.|TRBJ1-6|.
TGTGCCTGGAGTTTGGAGGGCGGTTCACCCCTCCACTTT
CAWSLEGGSPLHF
>TRBV20-1|TRBD2|TRBJ2-5|.
TGCAGTGCTAGAGACTACCCGCTAGCGGGAGGTCAAGAGACCCAGTACTTC
CSARDYPLAGGQETQYF
>TRBV7-2|TRBD1|TRBJ1-5|.
TGTGCCAGCAGCTGGACAGGGGGGGATCGGCCCCAGCATTTT
CASSWTGGDRPQHF
>TRBV20-1|TRBD2|TRBJ2-3|once
TGCAGTGCCGGACTAGCGGGGGGTGGTGATACGCAGTATTTT
CSAGLAGGGDTQYF
>TRBV30|.|TRBJ2-7|.
TGTGCCTGGAGTTACATCAGGGGGGTAAAGTACTTC
CAWSYIRGVKYF
>TRBV14|.|TRBJ2-7|.
TGTGCCAGCAGCCAAGGGCAGGGTCCTATCTACGAGCAGTACTTC
CASSQGQGPIYEQYF
>TRBV30|TRBD1|TRBJ2-7|.
TGTGCCTGGAGTCCCTGGGGACAGGGGGCCTACGAGCAGTACTTC
CAWSPWGQGAYEQYF
>TRBV15|.|TRBJ2-6|.
TGTGCCACCAGCAGAGGTGGGAGCTCTGGGGCCAACGTCCTGACTTTC
CATSRGGSSGANVLTF
>TRBV30|.|TRBJ1-2|few
TGTGCCACGTCAGGAGCGGGGGCGAATGGCTACACCTTC
CATSGAGANGYTF
>TRBV6-2/TRBV6-3|.|TRBJ2-3|.
TGTGCCAGCAGTCCGGACGGAGTGAGGGATACGCAGTATTTT
CASSPDGVRDTQYF
>TRBV5-1|.|TRBJ2-1|.
TGCGCCAGCAGCTCGGACTCATCCGTGCAGTTCTTC
CASSSDSSVQFF
>TRBV14|.|TRBJ2-1|.
TGTGCCAGCAGCCCAGCAGGGATCTACAATGAGCAGTTCTTC
CASSPAGIYNEQFF
>TRBV19|.|TRBJ2-1|few
TGTGCCAGTAGCGCTATGAGCCTCAGAGGGGCTGAGCAGTTCTTC
CASSAMSLRGAEQFF
>TRBV6-6|.|TRBJ2-5|.
TGTGCCAGCTATACATTTCCAGAGACCCAGTACTTC
CASYTFPETQYF
>TRBV10-3|.|TRBJ1-1|few
TGTGCCATCAGTGAGGGGGCGACTGAAGCTTTCTTT
CAISEGATEAFF
>TRBV20-1|.|TRBJ2-5|.
TGCAGTGCAACACATAAAACCAGGGAGACCCAGTACTTC
CSATHKTRETQYF
>TRBV28|TRBD2|TRBJ2-7|.
TGTGCCAGCAGTTCAGACGGGACTAGCGGAGGCCCCTGGTACTTC
CASSSDGTSGGPWYF
>TRBV7-8|.|TRBJ2-5|.
TGTGCCAGCAGCTTAGGCACGAAAGGGTCAAAACGGGAGCAGTACTTC
CASSLGTKGSKREQYF
>TRBV20-1|TRBD2|TRBJ2-1|few
TGCAGTGCTAGAGATCCGGGGGGAGCCTACAATGAGCAGTTCTTC
CSARDPGGAYNEQFF
>TRBV11-1|.|TRBJ2-2|.
TGTGCCAGCAGCTTACTGCAATACACCGGGGAGCTGTTTTTT
CASSLLQYTGELFF
>TRBV7-2|.|TRBJ2-1|.
TGTGCCAGCAGCTCGCCTGCCCATCTAGGCCCGAATGAGCAGTTCTTC
CASSSPAHLGPNEQFF
>TRBV20-1|TRBD2|TRBJ2-7|few
TGCAGTGCTAGAGATCTTAGCGGGGGAACCTACGAGCAGTACTTC
CSARDLSGGTYEQYF
>TRBV7-2|.|TRBJ1-4|.
TGTGCCAGCAGCGAACCAACAGGGATGGGTGAAAAACTGTTTTTT
CASSEPTGMGEKLFF
>TRBV28|.|TRBJ1-1|.
TGTGCCAGCAGAGTCGAGGGGGTTCGGGGCACTGAAGCTTTCTTT
CASRVEGVRGTEAFF
>TRBV6-4|TRBD2|TRBJ2-3|.
TGTGCCAGCAGTGTCTCGACTAGCGGGGATAGCACAGATACGCAGTATTTT
CASSVSTSGDSTDTQYF
>TRBV20-1|.|TRBJ2-1|few
TGCAGTGCTGCCCCGGGTGAGCAGTTCTTC
CSAAPGEQFF
>TRBV14|.|TRBJ1-2|.
TGTGCCAGCAGCCGAACCGGGACGGTTCTTAACTATGGCTACACCTTC
CASSRTGTVLNYGYTF
>TRBV7-2|TRBD1|TRBJ1-2|.
TGTGCCAGCAGCCAGGGGGACAGGGGCTATGGCTACACCTTC
CASSQGDRGYGYTF
>TRBV20-1|TRBD1|TRBJ2-6|.
TGCAGTGCAAGGGACAGGCCAAGTATCGTGGCCAACGTCCTGACTTTC
CSARDRPSIVANVLTF
>TRBV11-1|TRBD2|TRBJ2-3|few
TGTGCCAGCAGTTCAAATGCGGGAGCAGATACGCAGTATTTT
CASSSNAGADTQYF
>TRBV5-1|.|TRBJ1-2|.
TGCGCCAGCAGCGCGGGGGAAAAGTCGTCGTCGGGCTATGGCTACACCTTC
CASSAGEKSSSGYGYTF
>TRBV6-6|.|TRBJ1-1|.
TGTGCCAGCGCGAAGGGGCTGACTGAAGCTTTCTTT
CASAKGLTEAFF
>TRBV11-2|TRBD2|TRBJ2-5|many
TGTGCCAGCAGCTTATCGGGACTAGAAGGGACCCAGTACTTC
CASSLSGLEGTQYF
>TRBV6-5|TRBD2|TRBJ2-7|.
TGTGCCAGCAGTTACTCTTGGACTAGCGCTTCCCACGAGCAGTACTTC
CASSYSWTSASHEQYF
>TRBV2|.|TRBJ2-7|.
TGTGCCAGCAGTGAGAGCTTGGAGGGGGCAGACTTTTACGAGCAGTACTTC
CASSESLEGADFYEQYF